This entry lists 6 T cell receptor beta chains sequenced from one sample in a study of blood T cell repertoires in COVID-19. Sequencing was performed with immunoSEQ multiplex PCR; in TCRdb, only in-frame clones are kept and a portion is missing. Of 240,000 or so clones detected, approximately 84% appear once; the ten largest clones hold about 3.1%. The sequenced sample consisted of peripheral blood. These receptors were obtained from a woman between 25 and 40 years old who had recovered from COVID-19.

The gene calls are TRBV4-3 and TRBJ2-3, with D maybe TRBD2 (6 bases). The length of the CDR3 is 17 residues. Trimming took 2 bases from V and 1 from J, leaving 16 bases between them. From germline, CDR1 is LGHNA and CDR2 YSLEER. CDR3 amino acids: CASSQRLRLAGTDTQYF. In nucleotides, the CDR3 is TGCGCCAGCAGCCAAAGGCTCAGGTTAGCGGGCACAGATACGCAGTATTTT.

The chain uses TRBV6-2 or TRBV6-3 and TRBJ2-7, with TRBD2 as a possible D gene (6 bases). V was clipped by 5 bases and J by 3 bases, with 14 bases between them. The CDR3 totals 14 residues. From germline, CDR1 is MNHEY and CDR2 SVGEGT. This CDR3 reads CASSPGKGGYEQYF. The CDR3 nucleotides are TGTGCCAGCAGTCCCGGAAAGGGAGGCTACGAGCAGTACTTC.

The CDR3 DNA reads as TGTGCCAGCTCCGCACAGGGTTATACGCAGTATTTT. Translated: CASSAQGYTQYF. The chain recombines TRBV6-5 with TRBJ2-3, with D tentatively TRBD1 (6 bases). The V end was cut by 8 bases, the J end by 7 bases, with 13 bases between. From germline, CDR1 is MNHEY and CDR2 SVGAGI. The CDR3 has 12 residues.

The J gene is TRBJ1-4, the V gene TRBV11-2; maybe TRBD1 (6 bases). V was shortened by 5 bases and J by 7 bases, with 14 bases between the two germline ends. The CDR3 has 14 amino acids. Germline V CDR1 and CDR2: SGHAT, FQNNGV. CDR3 nucleotide sequence: TGTGCCAGCAGCGCCAGTCCCAGGGGTGAAAAACTGTTTTTT. Translated, it gives CASSASPRGEKLFF.

This clone was counted once. The V call is TRBV27, the J call TRBJ2-7, with TRBD2 identical over 12 bases. Germline V CDR1 and CDR2: MNHEY, SMNVEV (reference sequence). V lost 4 bases to trimming and J lost 7 bases; unmatched junction nucleotides: 5. This CDR3 region has 14 residues. This CDR3 is CASSSSGGVREQYF. The CDR3 DNA sequence: TGTGCCAGCAGTTCTAGCGGGGGGGTTCGGGAGCAGTACTTC.

In DNA form, the CDR3 reads TGCAGCGTGCGATCCCGGGACAGAAATTCACCCCTCCACTTT. This codes for CSVRSRDRNSPLHF. The chain carries TRBV29-1 and TRBJ1-6, with 7 bases matching TRBD1. Germline lookup yields CDR1 SQVTM and CDR2 ANQGSEA. The CDR3 length is 14 residues. V lost 6 bases to trimming and J lost 7 bases; unmatched junction nucleotides: 9.